A selection of T cell receptor beta chains follows, all from one sample in a study of cytomegalovirus exposure and HLA in healthy donors. Produced via immunoSEQ multiplex PCR; TCRdb's table is partial and in-frame only. The sample gives more than 95,000 clones, 76% of which show up once; about 2% is in the top ten. Sample: PBMCs. The receptors originated from a man aged 45 to 65 in good health and CMV-seronegative. The CDR3 runs from the conserved cysteine through the conserved F or W. D genes are given only for firm matches. The size entry is marked missing in some rows and otherwise reads once, few, many or a size class.

D gene	V gene	clone size	CDR3 length	J gene	CDR3 protein	CDR3 DNA
.	TRBV19	.	14	TRBJ1-5	CASSTGQNNQPQHF	TGTGCCAGTAGTACCGGACAGAACAATCAGCCCCAGCATTTT
.	TRBV29-1	once	10	TRBJ1-1	CSVDFGQAFF	TGCAGCGTTGACTTTGGCCAAGCTTTCTTT
TRBD2	TRBV7-9	.	16	TRBJ2-3	CASSSGLAGVTDTQYF	TGTGCCAGCAGCTCGGGACTAGCGGGGGTCACAGATACGCAGTATTTT
.	TRBV7-2	once	14	TRBJ1-1	CASRSDWARTEAFF	TGTGCCAGCAGGTCCGATTGGGCGCGAACTGAAGCTTTCTTT
.	TRBV6-4	few	13	TRBJ1-6	CASSEASNSPLHF	TGTGCCAGCAGTGAAGCTTCGAATTCACCCCTCCACTTT
.	TRBV6-5	.	15	TRBJ2-5	CASSYSAREVETQYF	TGTGCCAGCAGTTACTCCGCTAGGGAGGTAGAGACCCAGTACTTC
TRBD1	TRBV7-8	.	15	TRBJ1-2	CASSLETGLSYGYTF	TGTGCCAGCAGCCTAGAGACAGGGCTTTCCTATGGCTACACCTTC
.	TRBV7-2	.	13	TRBJ2-3	CASSLSSTDTQYF	TGTGCCAGCAGCTTATCGTCGACAGATACGCAGTATTTT
.	TRBV9	.	14	TRBJ1-1	CASSDPGGPTEAFF	TGTGCCAGCAGCGACCCGGGAGGGCCCACTGAAGCTTTCTTT
TRBD1	TRBV7-6	.	15	TRBJ1-6	CASSPRTGGDSPLHF	TGTGCCAGCAGCCCCCGGACAGGGGGCGATTCACCCCTCCACTTT
TRBD1	TRBV7-8	.	14	TRBJ1-5	CASSWDRSNQPQHF	TGTGCCAGCAGCTGGGACAGGAGCAATCAGCCCCAGCATTTT
TRBD1	TRBV5-4	few	13	TRBJ1-1	CASSLGDRAEAFF	TGTGCCAGCAGCTTAGGGGACAGGGCTGAAGCTTTCTTT
.	TRBV30	.	14	TRBJ1-6	CAWRQGVYNSPLHF	TGTGCCTGGAGGCAGGGTGTCTATAATTCACCCCTCCACTTT
.	TRBV5-1	few	15	TRBJ2-6	CASRPTDLGANVLTF	TGCGCCAGCAGACCAACAGATCTGGGGGCCAACGTCCTGACTTTC
TRBD1	TRBV2	.	15	TRBJ1-6	CASSNRQGLGSPLHF	TGTGCCAGCAGTAACAGACAGGGGTTGGGCTCACCCCTCCACTTT
.	TRBV7-2	.	11	TRBJ1-2	CASSPDWGYTF	TGTGCCAGCAGCCCAGATTGGGGCTACACCTTC
TRBD1	TRBV4-2	.	14	TRBJ1-2	CASSQLGTGNGYTF	TGTGCCAGCAGCCAACTTGGGACAGGGAATGGCTACACCTTC
.	TRBV18	.	15	TRBJ2-3	CASSPSRGSRDTQYF	TGTGCCAGCTCACCCTCTCGGGGTTCTCGGGATACGCAGTATTTT
TRBD2	TRBV2	.	17	TRBJ2-1	CASSGLPGLAGDGEQFF	TGTGCCAGCAGTGGGCTTCCGGGACTAGCGGGGGACGGTGAGCAGTTCTTC
.	TRBV11-2	few	14	TRBJ2-5	CASSPGTTQETQYF	TGTGCCAGCAGCCCTGGGACAACCCAAGAGACCCAGTACTTC
.	TRBV29-1	.	14	TRBJ1-1	CSVGRGATDTEAFF	TGCAGCGTCGGGAGGGGGGCGACGGACACTGAAGCTTTCTTT
.	TRBV2	few	14	TRBJ2-3	CASTRRGSTDTQYF	TGTGCCAGCACGCGGCGGGGAAGCACAGATACGCAGTATTTT
.	TRBV4-1	.	14	TRBJ1-1	CASSQDTGDTEAFF	TGCGCCAGCAGCCAAGATACGGGGGACACTGAAGCTTTCTTT
.	TRBV18	once	16	TRBJ1-4	CASSPGVLATNEELFF	TGTGCCAGCTCACCGGGAGTACTAGCGACTAATGAAGAACTGTTTTTT
.	TRBV7-9	once	14	TRBJ1-1	CSSTKTGLNTEAFF	TGTTCCAGCACCAAAACAGGTCTGAACACTGAAGCTTTCTTT
TRBD2	TRBV5-6	.	19	TRBJ2-1	CASSLRGSSGGTLYNEQFF	TGTGCCAGCAGCTTGAGAGGGTCTAGCGGGGGGACCTTATACAATGAGCAGTTCTTC
.	TRBV19	.	16	TRBJ2-3	CASSIDSSGAQDTQYF	TGTGCCAGTAGTATAGATTCTTCAGGGGCGCAAGATACGCAGTATTTT
TRBD1	TRBV28	.	18	TRBJ1-2	CASSPTVFDRGTNYGYTF	TGTGCCAGCAGTCCCACAGTATTCGACAGGGGCACTAACTATGGCTACACCTTC
.	TRBV6-1	.	13	TRBJ2-2	CASTSIVTGELFF	TGTGCCAGCACTTCCATAGTGACCGGGGAGCTGTTTTTT
.	TRBV6-1	.	12	TRBJ2-5	CASWTAPKTQYF	TGTGCCAGTTGGACAGCCCCAAAGACCCAGTACTTC
TRBD2	TRBV28	.	14	TRBJ2-1	CASSFQRGDNEQFF	TGTGCCAGCAGTTTCCAGCGGGGGGACAATGAGCAGTTCTTC
.	TRBV2	few	14	TRBJ1-5	CASKVGVSNQPQHF	TGTGCCAGCAAGGTAGGGGTGAGCAATCAGCCCCAGCATTTT
.	TRBV5-1	.	17	TRBJ2-1	CASSPNRTPSSYNEQFF	TGCGCCAGCAGCCCGAACCGGACACCGAGCTCCTACAATGAGCAGTTCTTC
TRBD1	TRBV5-4	once	13	TRBJ2-5	CASSSGQEETQYF	TGTGCCAGCAGCAGCGGACAGGAAGAGACCCAGTACTTC
.	TRBV13	.	15	TRBJ1-5	CASSLGTAGNQPQHF	TGTGCCAGCAGCTTAGGTACCGCGGGCAATCAGCCCCAGCATTTT
TRBD1	TRBV5-5	.	14	TRBJ1-1	CASRWDRANTEAFF	TGTGCCAGCAGGTGGGACAGGGCGAACACTGAAGCTTTCTTT
TRBD1	TRBV15	.	16	TRBJ1-5	CATSSPGTEVSRPQHF	TGTGCCACCAGCAGCCCCGGGACAGAAGTCAGTCGGCCCCAGCATTTT
.	TRBV5-8	.	19	TRBJ1-3	CASSLMGGRDLNSGNTIYF	TGTGCCAGCAGCTTGATGGGAGGCAGGGACCTAAACTCTGGAAACACCATATATTTT
.	TRBV5-1	.	14	TRBJ1-1	CASSFADFGTEAFF	TGCGCCAGCAGCTTCGCGGACTTTGGAACTGAAGCTTTCTTT
.	TRBV7-9	.	16	TRBJ2-3	CASSSFRGASTDTQYF	TGTGCCAGCAGCTCATTCCGGGGGGCGAGCACAGATACGCAGTATTTT
TRBD1	TRBV5-1	few	13	TRBJ1-1	CASSFDRANEAFF	TGCGCCAGCAGCTTCGACAGGGCTAATGAAGCTTTCTTT
TRBD2	TRBV5-4	.	16	TRBJ2-7	CASGRGAGVNNYEQYF	TGTGCCAGCGGCCGGGGAGCGGGGGTTAACAACTACGAGCAGTACTTC